This paragraph reports one T cell receptor beta chain. Its antigen remains unidentified. Some clones are missing from TCRdb's copy, which holds only in-frame ones; the method was immunoSEQ multiplex PCR. The sample contains roughly 97,000 clones, approximately 84% of which appear only once. These data originate in a study of graft-versus-host responses after intestinal transplantation. Broader study findings: Detection of GvH clones occurred in recipient marrow, and some had their first appearance in ileum or blood. High graft-versus-host to host-versus-graft clonal ratios were found in allografts of patients who had graft-donor T cell macrochimerism.

In germline, CDR1 is SGHDN, CDR2 FVKESK. The CDR3 totals 14 residues. Trimming shortened V by 4 bases and J by 4 bases, and 8 bases separated the two germline ends. Sequencing was performed on unstimulated CD4+ T cells sorted from spleen or lymph node cells, taken before intestinal transplant. The gene calls are TRBV14 and TRBJ1-6; the D gene is possibly TRBD1 (5 bases). The TCR comes from a human donor who received an intestinal transplant. The CDR3 protein is CASSPAGYNSPLHF. The CDR3 DNA reads as TGTGCCAGCAGCCCCGCAGGGTATAATTCACCCCTCCACTTT.